The present entry profiles one T cell receptor beta chain with its context. Measured with immunoSEQ multiplex PCR; TCRdb has only the in-frame clones, and not every one. The table lists around 150,000 clones, roughly 89% of them singletons. Germline CDR1 LGHNA, CDR2 YSLEER. The CDR3 sequence is 14 residues long. The V end lost 1 base, the J end lost 0 bases, and 7 bases lay between the germline ends. These data belong to a study of blood T cell repertoires in COVID-19. The wider study: Whether acute or convalescent, the COVID-19 samples came from the United States, Italy and Spain. In each case, the material was cDNA or gDNA derived from T cells, B-cell-depleted T cells, or PBMCs.

The sequenced sample was peripheral blood. The V call is TRBV4-3, the J call TRBJ2-7; D ambiguous. This sequence was found in a woman between 35 and 50 years old with acute or convalescent COVID-19. CDR3 coding DNA: TGCGCCAGCAGCCAAGCACTGAACTCCTACGAGCAGTACTTC. Translating it yields CASSQALNSYEQYF.